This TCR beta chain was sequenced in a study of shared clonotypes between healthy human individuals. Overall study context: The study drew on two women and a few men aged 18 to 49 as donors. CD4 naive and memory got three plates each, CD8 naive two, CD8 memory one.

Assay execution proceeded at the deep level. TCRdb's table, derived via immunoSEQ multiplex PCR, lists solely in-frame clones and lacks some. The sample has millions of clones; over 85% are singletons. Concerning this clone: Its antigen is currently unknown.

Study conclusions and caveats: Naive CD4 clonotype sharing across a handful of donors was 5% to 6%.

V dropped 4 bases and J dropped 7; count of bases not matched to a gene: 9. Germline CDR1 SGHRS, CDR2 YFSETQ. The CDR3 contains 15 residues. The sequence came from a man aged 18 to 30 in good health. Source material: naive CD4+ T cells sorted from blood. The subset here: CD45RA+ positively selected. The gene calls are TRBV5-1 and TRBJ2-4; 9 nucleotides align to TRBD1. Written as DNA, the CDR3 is TGCGCCAGCAGCCTATCGACAGGGGGAGCGAACATTCAGTACTTC. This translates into CASSLSTGGANIQYF. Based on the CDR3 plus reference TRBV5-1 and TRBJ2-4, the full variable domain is KAGVTQTPRYLIKTRGQQVTLSCSPISGHRSVSWYQQTPGQGLQFLFEYFSETQRNKGNFPGRFSGRQFSNSRSEMNVSTLELGDSALYLCASSLSTGGANIQYFGAGTRLSVL.